The rows below give T cell receptor beta chains drawn from one sample of a study of T cells after yellow fever vaccination. TCRdb redid the calling of the 5' RACE reads with MiXCR, one entry per CDR3 protein. The sample carries about 220,000 distinct CDR3 sequences, 3.2% recorded once. Sequencing was performed on CD4+ T cells sorted from PBMCs, taken 10 days after the yellow fever booster vaccination. The receptors come from a man aged 18 to 29 who received the YFV17D yellow fever vaccine. Both conserved end residues are part of each CDR3. Expanded clones are given a class, and other clones once, few, many or no size at all.

J: TRBJ1-2; V: TRBV6-5; size: many; CDR3: CASSYLGAGGYTF
J: TRBJ2-3; V: TRBV2; size: many; CDR3: CASSSQGRSDTQYF
J: TRBJ1-4; V: TRBV20-1; size: -; CDR3: CSARGQADPWNEKLFF
J: TRBJ1-2; V: TRBV10-3; size: many; CDR3: CAISRALANYGYTF
J: TRBJ1-2; V: TRBV20-1; size: -; CDR3: CSATGTTAYGYTF
J: TRBJ1-2; V: TRBV9; size: few; CDR3: CASSPSRGGYTF
J: TRBJ1-1; V: TRBV28; size: many; CDR3: CASPAGTGGANTEAFF
J: TRBJ2-2; V: TRBV6-6; size: -; CDR3: CASSYQQDTGELFF
J: TRBJ2-1; V: TRBV24-1; size: many; CDR3: CATSDLGRGNEQFF
J: TRBJ1-2; V: TRBV2; size: many; CDR3: CASSERDGGYTF
J: TRBJ2-1; V: TRBV5-6; size: -; CDR3: CASNFNGAANPINEQFF
J: TRBJ1-1; V: TRBV5-5; size: many; CDR3: CASSVAHRGGNTEAFF
J: TRBJ2-3; V: TRBV5-1; size: many; CDR3: CASSFPGGTDTQYF
J: TRBJ2-5; V: TRBV20-1; size: many; CDR3: CSARWRGEQETQYF
J: TRBJ1-4; V: TRBV6-5; size: few; CDR3: CASSAFNEKLFF
J: TRBJ2-7; V: TRBV7-8; size: -; CDR3: CASSLGAGTVSTYEQYF
J: TRBJ1-2; V: TRBV12-3/TRBV12-4; size: few; CDR3: CASSLGYLGYGYTF
J: TRBJ2-7; V: TRBV7-2; size: many; CDR3: CASKRGDSSYEQYF
J: TRBJ2-7; V: TRBV7-2; size: -; CDR3: CASSFGRGYHEQYF
J: TRBJ2-7; V: TRBV12-3/TRBV12-4; size: -; CDR3: CASSPLYEQYF
J: TRBJ2-1; V: TRBV7-9; size: many; CDR3: CASSLMASSYNEQFF
J: TRBJ2-1; V: TRBV6-2/TRBV6-3; size: many; CDR3: CASSYGAGEQFF
J: TRBJ1-6; V: TRBV20-1; size: few; CDR3: CSARDIRSQSNSPLHF
J: TRBJ1-2; V: TRBV4-1; size: -; CDR3: CASRRPLRDKGAVGYTF